One sample yielded the 32 T cell receptor beta chains listed below, sequenced in a study of early T cells in non-severe SARS-CoV-2 infection. TCRdb reprocessed the 5' RACE reads with MiXCR, giving one entry per CDR3 protein. The repertoire holds tens of thousands of distinct CDR3 sequences, around 17% seen once, with about 5% in the top ten. Sequenced material: whole blood, taken at baseline. These TCRs come from an adult who was a healthcare worker with PCR-confirmed SARS-CoV-2 infection or an uninfected control (not recorded which).

In its sample, this clonotype was seen a few times. The rearrangement joins TRBV2 to TRBJ2-3, with TRBD2 identical over 10 bases. Germline assignment: CDR1 SNHLY and CDR2 FYNNEI. Trimming cost V 10 bases and J 4 bases; bases outside gene matches: 8. This CDR3 comprises 14 residues. DNA of the CDR3: TGTGCCAACCCCAGCGGGGGGGTAGCAGATACGCAGTATTTT. Residues: CANPSGGVADTQYF.

The chain recombines TRBV10-3 with TRBJ2-5, with 7 bases aligning to TRBD2. There are 15 residues in the CDR3. In germline, CDR1 is ENHRY, CDR2 SYGVKD. V lost 10 bases, J lost 3 bases, and 14 bases stayed unmatched. CDR3 DNA sequence: TGTGCCACCGCAGCGGGGCCAGCCTCCAAAGAGACCCAGTACTTC. Protein sequence: CATAAGPASKETQYF.

CDR3 sequence (DNA): TGTGCCAGCAGCTCCCACCCTCAGGGTACAGATACGCAGTATTTT. Translated: CASSSHPQGTDTQYF. The rearrangement joins TRBV9 to TRBJ2-3; the D gene is possibly TRBD1 (5 bases). Per germline, CDR1 SGDLS and CDR2 YYNGEE. This CDR3 contains 15 residues. V lost 4 bases to trimming and J lost 3 bases, with 15 bases between them. Combining the CDR3 with reference TRBV9 and TRBJ2-3 gives the whole variable domain DSGVTQTPKHLITATGQRVTLRCSPRSGDLSVYWYQQSLDQGLQFLIQYYNGEERAKGNILERFSAQQFPDLHSELNLSSLELGDSALYFCASSSHPQGTDTQYFGPGTRLTVL.

This clonotype was recorded many times. This sequence joins TRBV28 and TRBJ2-5; possibly TRBD1 or TRBD2 for D (5 bases each). Germline CDR1 is MDHEN and CDR2 is SYDVKM. With 2 bases removed from V and 8 bases from J, the gap between germline ends came to 15 bases. This CDR3 has 14 amino acids. The CDR3 loop is CASSLGGRSNTQYF. DNA of the CDR3: TGTGCCAGCAGTTTAGGGGGTCGGTCGAACACCCAGTACTTC. The whole variable domain, remainder taken from reference TRBV28 and TRBJ2-5, is DVKVTQSSRYLVKRTGEKVFLECVQDMDHENMFWYRQDPGLGLRLIYFSYDVKMKEKGDIPEGYSVSREKKERFSLILESASTNQTSMYLCASSLGGRSNTQYFGPGTRLLVL.

The sample holds a few counts of this clonotype. The V gene is TRBV27, the J gene TRBJ2-7; maybe TRBD2 (6 bases). Germline assignment: CDR1 MNHEY and CDR2 SMNVEV (reference sequence). The CDR3 covers 12 residues. The CDR3 region is CASGQSPYEQYF. The CDR3 bases are TGTGCGAGCGGGCAGTCCCCCTACGAGCAGTACTTC.

This clonotype has a count of ten or more. The rearrangement uses TRBV27 and TRBJ2-7; D gene unclear. Germline loops: CDR1 MNHEY, CDR2 SMNVEV (reference sequence). The CDR3 runs to 13 residues. Trimming removed 2 bases from V and 7 bases from J, with 12 bases in between. CDR3: CASSLKAFGEQYF. In DNA, the CDR3 is TGTGCCAGCAGTTTAAAGGCCTTCGGGGAGCAGTACTTC.

CDR3 residues: CSVVGQGGTDTQYF. The CDR3 DNA reads as TGCAGCGTTGTTGGACAGGGGGGCACAGATACGCAGTATTTT. V gene TRBV29-1 combines with J gene TRBJ2-3; 10 bases match TRBD1. CDR3 length: 14 residues. Germline CDR1 SQVTM, CDR2 ANQGSEA. J was trimmed by 1 base and V by 4 bases; bases with no gene match: 2.

This clonotype was recorded a few times. J is TRBJ1-2 and V is TRBV7-9; D call uncertain. Germline loops: CDR1 SEHNR, CDR2 FQNEAQ (reference sequence). V lost 1 base, J lost 8 bases, and 11 bases lay in between. The CDR3 loop spans 13 amino acids. CDR3 in DNA: TGTGCCAGCAGCTTAGAGGCAGAGTACGGCTACACCTTC. Its protein product is CASSLEAEYGYTF.

The chain carries TRBV6-6 and TRBJ2-1; D not certain. Germline V gene sequence: CDR1 MNHNY, CDR2 SVGAGI (reference sequence). V lost 4 bases, J lost 5 bases, and 18 bases lay in between. The CDR3 runs to 16 residues. CDR3 loop: CASSSSDLRYNNEQFF. CDR3 bases: TGTGCCAGCAGTTCCTCAGACCTAAGATACAACAATGAGCAGTTCTTC.

This clonotype showed up just a few times. This chain links TRBV21-1 with TRBJ2-4. TRBV21-1 is tagged as a pseudogene. This CDR3 comprises 12 residues. The CDR3 nucleotides are TGTGCCAGCAGAATCGACTCCAACATTCAGTACTTC. It translates to CASRIDSNIQYF.

This clonotype was counted at least ten times. The chain is built from TRBV7-2 and TRBJ1-5, with D unclear. This CDR3 is 13 amino acids long. Trimming pared 1 base from V and 1 base from J, leaving 2 bases between. CDR1 and CDR2 (germline): SGHTA, FQGNSA. The CDR3 coding sequence is TGTGCCAGCAGCTTAGACAGCAATCAGCCCCAGCATTTT. The encoded protein is CASSLDSNQPQHF. Full variable domain (rest looked up from reference TRBV7-2 and TRBJ1-5): GAGVSQSPSNKVTEKGKDVELRCDPISGHTALYWYRQSLGQGLEFLIYFQGNSAPDKSGLPSDRFSAERTGGSVSTLTIQRTQQEDSAVYLCASSLDSNQPQHFGDGTRLSIL.

In its sample, this clonotype was seen many times. The chain couples TRBV24-1 to TRBJ2-7; 8 bases are a match to TRBD2. There are 12 residues in the CDR3. The germline V gene has CDR1 KGHDR and CDR2 SFDVKD. V was pared by 6 bases and J by 6 bases, with 3 bases of the junction left unmatched. The CDR3 DNA is TGTGCCACCAGTCCCGGGAGGGGCGAGCAGTACTTC. This sequence encodes CATSPGRGEQYF.

V is TRBV10-1 and J is TRBJ2-7; the D gene is possibly TRBD2 (5 bases). CDR3 length equals 15 residues. V was cut by 0 bases and J by 2 bases, with 11 bases left in between. Germline V gene lookup returns CDR1 WNHNN and CDR2 SYGVQD (reference sequence). Here the CDR3 reads CASSESRAGAYEQYF. The CDR3 nucleotides read TGCGCCAGCAGTGAGTCAAGGGCCGGGGCCTACGAGCAGTACTTC.

This clonotype was found a few times. The CDR3 loop reads CASSLVSGQETQYF. DNA of the CDR3: TGTGCCAGCAGCTTAGTTTCCGGCCAAGAGACCCAGTACTTC. This sequence joins TRBV7-7 and TRBJ2-5; no reliable D call. CDR1 SSHAT and CDR2 FNYEAQ come from the germline V gene (reference sequence). This CDR3 contains 14 residues. V was pared by 1 base and J by 1 base, with 7 bases between.

This clonotype was counted only a few times. The chain is built from TRBV7-8 and TRBJ2-3; D is unclear. The ends were cut back, 3 bases at V and 0 bases at J, with 7 bases in the middle. The germline V gene encodes CDR1 SGHVS and CDR2 FQNEAQ. The CDR3 sequence is 14 residues long. The CDR3 loop reads CASSLLGSTDTQYF. CDR3 DNA: TGTGCCAGCAGCTTGCTTGGTAGCACAGATACGCAGTATTTT.

The chain is built from TRBV6-2 or TRBV6-3 and TRBJ2-7, with D tentatively TRBD2 (5 bases). Trimming pared 8 bases from V and 0 bases from J, leaving 20 bases between. From germline, CDR1 is MNHEY and CDR2 SVGEGT. The CDR3 consists of 16 residues. The CDR3 nucleotides are TGTGCCAGCGACCAGCCGGGGAGACCGACCTCCTACGAGCAGTACTTC. Amino acids: CASDQPGRPTSYEQYF.

In DNA, the CDR3 is TGTGCCAGCAGGGGGGGATTAAGCCAGCCCCAGCATTTT. Its protein is CASRGGLSQPQHF. This chain connects TRBV12-3 or TRBV12-4 to TRBJ1-5; a weak D match, TRBD1 (5 bases). Trimming removed 6 bases at V and 7 bases at J, with 13 bases between. The CDR3 loop spans 13 amino acids.

This clonotype has only a few counts. V usage is TRBV7-8 and J usage is TRBJ1-2; D gene uncertain. This CDR3 comprises 14 residues. Germline V gene lookup returns CDR1 SGHVS and CDR2 FQNEAQ. V lost 0 bases and J lost 0, with 5 bases in between. CDR3 DNA: TGTGCCAGCAGCTTAGCAGCGGCTAACTATGGCTACACCTTC. Translating it yields CASSLAAANYGYTF.

In its sample, this clonotype was seen a few times. CDR3 sequence reads: CASSSGTGGDEAFF. The CDR3 DNA reads as TGTGCCAGCTCATCCGGGACCGGGGGAGATGAAGCTTTCTTT. This chain joins TRBV18 and TRBJ1-1; D is possibly TRBD1 (5 bases). The V gene's germline CDR1 is KGHSH and CDR2 LQKENI. The CDR3 sequence is 14 residues long. Deletions cut 5 bases from V and 7 bases from J, with 17 bases between.

This clonotype was observed many times. V is TRBV6-6 and J is TRBJ2-7; 7 bases are shared with TRBD2. The V segment lost 2 bases and the J segment 2 bases; nucleotides outside the gene matches: 3. The CDR3 runs to 14 residues. The germline V gene has CDR1 MNHNY and CDR2 SVGAGI (reference sequence). The CDR3: CASSYKAGTYEQYF. The CDR3 nucleotides are TGTGCCAGCAGTTACAAAGCGGGGACCTACGAGCAGTACTTC.

This clonotype turned up a few times. J is TRBJ2-1 and V is TRBV7-2; D is possibly TRBD2 (5 bases). Trimming removed 1 base at V and 13 bases at J, with 11 bases between. The V gene's germline CDR1 is SGHTA and CDR2 FQGNSA. The CDR3 extends over 12 amino acids. The CDR3 sequence is CASSLDVPGQFF. The CDR3, as DNA: TGTGCCAGCAGCTTAGACGTGCCGGGACAGTTCTTC.

This clonotype has just a few counts. The chain links TRBV7-9 to TRBJ2-1, with D possibly being TRBD2 (6 bases). Trimming took off 5 bases at V and 1 base at J, with 15 bases between the two ends. CDR3 length: 16 amino acids. Looked up from germline, CDR1 is SEHNR and CDR2 is FQNEAQ (reference sequence). CDR3 nucleotide sequence: TGTGCCAGCAGCCGACGGGGAGGAGTTTCCTACAATGAGCAGTTCTTC. This translates into CASSRRGGVSYNEQFF.

Here the CDR3 reads CASSLDTETQYF. The DNA for the CDR3 is TGTGCCAGCAGCCTTGACACGGAGACCCAGTACTTC. The chain carries TRBV28 and TRBJ2-5; D gene unclear. From germline, CDR1 is MDHEN and CDR2 SYDVKM. Trimming removed 6 bases at V and 5 bases at J, with 10 bases between. This CDR3 comprises 12 residues.

This clonotype was detected only a few times. This chain uses TRBV7-6 with TRBJ2-2, with D unclear. V dropped 2 bases and J dropped 7 bases, with 5 bases sitting between them. The CDR3 extends over 12 amino acids. The germline CDR1 and CDR2 sequences are SGHVS and FNYEAQ. The CDR3 region has the DNA TGTGCCAGCAGCTTAAGGAGCGGGGAGCTGTTTTTT. The encoded protein is CASSLRSGELFF.

The gene calls are TRBV7-9 and TRBJ2-2, with TRBD2 matching over 8 bases. Trimming removed 5 bases from V and 7 bases from J; junction bases left unmatched: 6. The CDR3 is made up of 14 amino acids. Germline CDR1 and CDR2: SEHNR and FQNEAQ (reference sequence). CDR3 coding DNA: TGTGCCAGCAGCCGGACTAGCATTGGCGGGGAGCTGTTTTTT. It encodes CASSRTSIGGELFF.

This clonotype turned up a few times. The chain combines TRBV6-5 with TRBJ1-4; D is undetermined. V gave up 4 bases and J gave up 5 bases, with 14 bases separating them. The CDR3 extends over 15 amino acids. Germline V gene sequence: CDR1 MNHEY, CDR2 SVGAGI. CDR3 bases: TGTGCCAGCAGTTCCGCACCTACCCCGAATGAAAAACTGTTTTTT. Translation: CASSSAPTPNEKLFF.

This clonotype has just a few counts. The V and J genes are TRBV6-2 or TRBV6-3 and TRBJ1-2, with D tentatively TRBD1 (5 bases). V shed 2 bases and J shed 8 bases, with 15 bases lying between them. The CDR3 has 14 amino acids. CDR1 is MNHEY and CDR2 is SVGEGT in the germline V gene. The CDR3 loop is CASSYAVGATGYTF. The CDR3 DNA is TGTGCCAGCAGTTACGCGGTCGGGGCCACCGGCTACACCTTC.

In DNA, the CDR3 is TGTGCCAGCGCGACCCAGGGGGCGGTGGAGACCCAGTACTTC. Its protein product is CASATQGAVETQYF. The chain couples TRBV25-1 to TRBJ2-5, with 8 bases identical to TRBD1. Per the germline V gene, CDR1 is MGHDK and CDR2 is SYGVNS. V lost 8 bases, J lost 5 bases, and 10 bases stayed unmatched. This CDR3 is built from 14 residues.

This sequence joins TRBV7-2 and TRBJ1-1, with a tentative D call TRBD1 (5 bases). Looked up from germline, CDR1 is SGHTA and CDR2 is FQGNSA. This CDR3 spans 14 amino acids. The V gene lost 5 bases and the J gene lost 0 bases, with 10 bases spanning the gap. The CDR3 loop reads CASSTRQLNTEAFF. The CDR3 bases are TGTGCCAGCAGCACCCGACAGTTGAACACTGAAGCTTTCTTT.

This chain joins TRBV28 and TRBJ2-7; the D gene is possibly TRBD1 (6 bases). V lost 6 bases to trimming and J lost 3 bases, with 12 bases between them. Germline V gene data show CDR1 as MDHEN and CDR2 as SYDVKM. CDR3 size: 13 residues. For the CDR3, the DNA is TGTGCCAGCAGACAGGGCGGAAACTACGAGCAGTACTTC. As protein: CASRQGGNYEQYF.

This clonotype appeared many times. This sequence joins TRBV4-2 and TRBJ2-7; D is unclear. The CDR3 is made up of 16 amino acids. The germline V gene has CDR1 LGHNA and CDR2 YNFKEQ. The ends were cut back, 4 bases at V and 0 bases at J, with 16 bases in the middle. The CDR3 DNA reads as TGTGCCAGCAGCCGATTAGCTGGAGATAACTCCTACGAGCAGTACTTC. Translation: CASSRLAGDNSYEQYF.

This rearrangement joins TRBV12-3 or TRBV12-4 to TRBJ2-2; 11 bases agree with TRBD2. The CDR3 is 16 amino acids. The V gene end was trimmed by 4 bases and the J gene end by 2 bases; junction bases not matched to a gene: 3. The CDR3 loop reads CASSWGLADNTGELFF. The CDR3 DNA reads as TGTGCCAGCAGTTGGGGACTAGCGGATAACACCGGGGAGCTGTTTTTT.